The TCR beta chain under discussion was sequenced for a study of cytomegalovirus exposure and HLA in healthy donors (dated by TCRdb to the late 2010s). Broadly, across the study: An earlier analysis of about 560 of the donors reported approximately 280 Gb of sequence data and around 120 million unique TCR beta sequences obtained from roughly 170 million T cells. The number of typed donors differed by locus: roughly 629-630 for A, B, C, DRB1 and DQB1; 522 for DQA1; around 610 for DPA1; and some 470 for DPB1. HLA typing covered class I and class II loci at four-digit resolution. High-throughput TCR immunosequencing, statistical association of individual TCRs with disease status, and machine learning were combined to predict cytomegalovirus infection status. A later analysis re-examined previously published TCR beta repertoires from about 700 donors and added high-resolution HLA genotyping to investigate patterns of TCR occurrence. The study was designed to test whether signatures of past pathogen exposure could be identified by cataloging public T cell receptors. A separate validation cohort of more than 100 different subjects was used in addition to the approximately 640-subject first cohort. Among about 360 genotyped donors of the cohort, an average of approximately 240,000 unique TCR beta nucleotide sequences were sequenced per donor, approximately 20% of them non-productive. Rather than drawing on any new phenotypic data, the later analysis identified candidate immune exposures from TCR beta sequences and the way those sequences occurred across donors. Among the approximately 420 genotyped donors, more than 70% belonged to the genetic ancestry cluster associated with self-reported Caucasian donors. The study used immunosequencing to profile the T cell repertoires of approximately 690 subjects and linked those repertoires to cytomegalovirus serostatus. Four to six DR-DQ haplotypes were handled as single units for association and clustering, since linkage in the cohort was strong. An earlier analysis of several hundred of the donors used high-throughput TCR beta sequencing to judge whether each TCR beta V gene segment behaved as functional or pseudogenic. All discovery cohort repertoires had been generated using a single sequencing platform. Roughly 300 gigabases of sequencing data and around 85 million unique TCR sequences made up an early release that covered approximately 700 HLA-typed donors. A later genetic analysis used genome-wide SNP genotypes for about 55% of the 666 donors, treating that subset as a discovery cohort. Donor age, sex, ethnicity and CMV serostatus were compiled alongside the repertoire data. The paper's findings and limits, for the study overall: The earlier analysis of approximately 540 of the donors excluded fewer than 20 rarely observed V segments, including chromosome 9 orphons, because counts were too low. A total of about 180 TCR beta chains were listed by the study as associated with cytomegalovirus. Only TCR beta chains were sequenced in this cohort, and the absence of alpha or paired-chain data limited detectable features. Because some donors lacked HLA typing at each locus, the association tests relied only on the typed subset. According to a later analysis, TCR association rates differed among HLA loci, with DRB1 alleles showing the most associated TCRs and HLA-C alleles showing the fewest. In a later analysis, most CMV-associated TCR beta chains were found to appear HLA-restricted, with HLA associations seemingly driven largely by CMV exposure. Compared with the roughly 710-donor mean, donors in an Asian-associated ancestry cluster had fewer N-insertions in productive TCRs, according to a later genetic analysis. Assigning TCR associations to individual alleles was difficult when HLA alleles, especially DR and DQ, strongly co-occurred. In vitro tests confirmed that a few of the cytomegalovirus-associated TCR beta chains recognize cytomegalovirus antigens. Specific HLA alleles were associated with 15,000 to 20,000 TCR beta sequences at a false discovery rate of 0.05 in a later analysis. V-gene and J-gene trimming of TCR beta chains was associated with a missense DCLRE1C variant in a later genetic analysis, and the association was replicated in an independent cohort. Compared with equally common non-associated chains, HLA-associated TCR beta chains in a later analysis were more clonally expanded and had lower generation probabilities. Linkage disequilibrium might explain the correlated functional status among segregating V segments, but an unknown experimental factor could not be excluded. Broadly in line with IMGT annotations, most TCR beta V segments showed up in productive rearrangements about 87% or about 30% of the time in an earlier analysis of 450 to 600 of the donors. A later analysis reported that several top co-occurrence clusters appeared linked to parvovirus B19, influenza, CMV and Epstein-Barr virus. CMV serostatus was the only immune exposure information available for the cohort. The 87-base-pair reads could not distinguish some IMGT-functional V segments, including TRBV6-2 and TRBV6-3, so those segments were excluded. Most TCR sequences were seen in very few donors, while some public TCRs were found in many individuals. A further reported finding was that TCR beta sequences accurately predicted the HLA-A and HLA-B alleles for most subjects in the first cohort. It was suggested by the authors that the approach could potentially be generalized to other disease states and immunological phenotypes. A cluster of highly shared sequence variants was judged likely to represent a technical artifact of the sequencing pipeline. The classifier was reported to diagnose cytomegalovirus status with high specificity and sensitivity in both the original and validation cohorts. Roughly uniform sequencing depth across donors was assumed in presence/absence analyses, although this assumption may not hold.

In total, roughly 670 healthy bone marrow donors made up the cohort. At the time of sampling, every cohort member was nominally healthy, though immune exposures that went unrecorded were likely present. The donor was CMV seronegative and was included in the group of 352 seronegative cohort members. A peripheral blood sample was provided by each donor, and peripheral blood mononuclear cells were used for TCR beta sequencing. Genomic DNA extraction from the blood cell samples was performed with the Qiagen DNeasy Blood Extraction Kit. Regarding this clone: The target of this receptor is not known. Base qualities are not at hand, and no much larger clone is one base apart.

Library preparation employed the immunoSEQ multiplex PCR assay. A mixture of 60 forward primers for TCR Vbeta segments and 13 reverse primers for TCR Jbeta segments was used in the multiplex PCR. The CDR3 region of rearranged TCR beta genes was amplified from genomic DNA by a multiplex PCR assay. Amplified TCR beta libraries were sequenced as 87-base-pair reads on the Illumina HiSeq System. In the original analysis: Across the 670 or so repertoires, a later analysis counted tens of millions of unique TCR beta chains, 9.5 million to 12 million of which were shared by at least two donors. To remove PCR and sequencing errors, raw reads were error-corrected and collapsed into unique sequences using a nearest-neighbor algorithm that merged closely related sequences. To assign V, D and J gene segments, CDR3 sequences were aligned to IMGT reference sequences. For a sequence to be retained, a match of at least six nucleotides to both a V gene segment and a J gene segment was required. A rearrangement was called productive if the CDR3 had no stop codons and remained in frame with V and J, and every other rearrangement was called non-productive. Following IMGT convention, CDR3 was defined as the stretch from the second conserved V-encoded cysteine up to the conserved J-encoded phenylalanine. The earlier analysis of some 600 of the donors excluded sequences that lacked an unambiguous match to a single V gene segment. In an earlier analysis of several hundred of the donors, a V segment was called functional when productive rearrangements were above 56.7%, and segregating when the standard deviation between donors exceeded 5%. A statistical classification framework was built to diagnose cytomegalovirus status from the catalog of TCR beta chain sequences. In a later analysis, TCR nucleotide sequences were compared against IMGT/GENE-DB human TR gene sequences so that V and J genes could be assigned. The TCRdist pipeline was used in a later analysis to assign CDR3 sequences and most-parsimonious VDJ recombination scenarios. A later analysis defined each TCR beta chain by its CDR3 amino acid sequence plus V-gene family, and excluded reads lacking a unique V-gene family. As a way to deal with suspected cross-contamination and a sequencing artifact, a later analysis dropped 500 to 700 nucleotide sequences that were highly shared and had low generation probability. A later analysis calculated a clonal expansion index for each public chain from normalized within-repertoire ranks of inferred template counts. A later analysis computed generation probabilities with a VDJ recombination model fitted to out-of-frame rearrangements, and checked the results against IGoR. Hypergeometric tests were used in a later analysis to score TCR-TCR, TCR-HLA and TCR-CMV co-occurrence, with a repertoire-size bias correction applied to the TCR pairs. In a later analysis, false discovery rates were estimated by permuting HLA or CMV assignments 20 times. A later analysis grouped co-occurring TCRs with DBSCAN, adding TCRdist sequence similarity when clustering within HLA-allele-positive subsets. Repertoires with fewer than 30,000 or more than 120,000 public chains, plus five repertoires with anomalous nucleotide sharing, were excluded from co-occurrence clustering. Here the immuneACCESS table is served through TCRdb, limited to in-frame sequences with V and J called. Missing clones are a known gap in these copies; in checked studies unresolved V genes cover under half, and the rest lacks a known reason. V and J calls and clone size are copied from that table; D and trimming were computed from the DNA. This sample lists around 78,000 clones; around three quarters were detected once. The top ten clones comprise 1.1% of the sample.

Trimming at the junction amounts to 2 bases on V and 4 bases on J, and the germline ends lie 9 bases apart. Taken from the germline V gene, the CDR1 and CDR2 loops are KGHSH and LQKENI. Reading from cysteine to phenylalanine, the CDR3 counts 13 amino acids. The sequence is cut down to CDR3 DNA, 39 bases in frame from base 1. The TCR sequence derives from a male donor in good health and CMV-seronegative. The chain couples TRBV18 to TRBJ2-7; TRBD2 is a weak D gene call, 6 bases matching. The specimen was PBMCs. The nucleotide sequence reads TGTGCCAGCTCACCATTGGGAGGATACGAGCAGTACTTC. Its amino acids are CASSPLGGYEQYF.